This entry is about one T cell receptor beta chain. CDR1 and CDR2 from the germline V gene are SGDLS and YYNGEE. CDR3 length equals 18 residues. V lost 0 bases and J lost 0; bases outside the gene matches: 7. The PCR was carried out with 60 Vbeta primers and 13 Jbeta primers. Using immunoSEQ multiplex PCR, the repertoire was profiled, and TCRdb retains in-frame clones only, with some absent. This table holds over 200,000 clones, 77% found once. The data belong to a study of cytomegalovirus exposure and HLA in healthy donors. This receptor was taken from a woman in her sixties in good health and CMV-seropositive. Sample: PBMCs. The V call is TRBV9, the J call TRBJ2-1, with 9 nucleotides matching TRBD2. This CDR3 reads CASSVALAGPTSYNEQFF. CDR3 nucleotides: TGTGCCAGCAGCGTAGCCCTAGCGGGACCTACCTCCTACAATGAGCAGTTCTTC.